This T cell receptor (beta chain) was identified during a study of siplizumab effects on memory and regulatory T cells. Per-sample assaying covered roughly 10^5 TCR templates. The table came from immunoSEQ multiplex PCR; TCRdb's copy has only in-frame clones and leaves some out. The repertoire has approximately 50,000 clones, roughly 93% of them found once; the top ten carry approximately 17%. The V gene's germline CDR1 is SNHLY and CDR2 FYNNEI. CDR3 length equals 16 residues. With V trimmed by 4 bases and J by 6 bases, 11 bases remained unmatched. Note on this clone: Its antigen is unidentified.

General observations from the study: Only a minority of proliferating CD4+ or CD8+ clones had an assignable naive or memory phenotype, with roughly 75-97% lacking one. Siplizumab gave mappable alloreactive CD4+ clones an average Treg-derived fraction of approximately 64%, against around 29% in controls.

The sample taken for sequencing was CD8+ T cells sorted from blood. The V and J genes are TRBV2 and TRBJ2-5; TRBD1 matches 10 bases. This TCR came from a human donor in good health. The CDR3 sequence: CASSVWDRGVEKTQYF. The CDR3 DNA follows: TGTGCCAGCAGTGTTTGGGACAGGGGAGTTGAAAAGACCCAGTACTTC. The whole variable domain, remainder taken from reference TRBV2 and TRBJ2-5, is EPEVTQTPSHQVTQMGQEVILRCVPISNHLYFYWYRQILGQKVEFLVSFYNNEISEKSEIFDDQFSVERPDGSNFTLKIRSTKLEDSAMYFCASSVWDRGVEKTQYFGPGTRLLVL.